Presented here are 29 T cell receptor beta chains from one specimen sequenced in a study of T cell responses to AZD1222 COVID-19 vaccine. TCRdb keeps only in-frame clones here, not all; method: immunoSEQ multiplex PCR. The data show roughly 100,000 clones, 88% seen once. The sequencing here drew on peripheral blood, taken on day 0 of AZD1222 vaccination. Receptor source: an adult in good health.

This clone was picked up one time. This chain connects TRBV21-1 to TRBJ1-4; no DNA check was done on the table's D call, TRBD1. TRBV21-1 counts as a pseudogene. The CDR3 spans 12 residues. This CDR3 is CASDRGGEKLFF. In nucleotides, the CDR3 is TGTGCCAGCGACAGGGGTGGGGAAAAACTGTTTTTT.

The CDR3: CASSPGLGGNEQFF. The CDR3 region has the DNA TGTGCCAGCTCACCGGGACTGGGGGGCAATGAGCAGTTCTTC. The rearrangement uses TRBV18 and TRBJ2-1, with D tentatively TRBD2 (6 bases). This CDR3 has 14 amino acids. Germline CDR1 is KGHSH and CDR2 is LQKENI. Trimming stripped 3 bases from V and 6 bases from J, with 12 bases between.

V is TRBV14 and J is TRBJ1-2; D is possibly TRBD1 (5 bases). Trimming cost V 1 base and J 1 base, with 10 bases left between them. This CDR3 region has 15 residues. CDR1 is SGHDN, CDR2 FVKESK, per germline. Here the CDR3 reads CASSQGDRYNYGYTF. DNA for the CDR3: TGTGCCAGCAGCCAAGGGGACCGGTATAACTATGGCTACACCTTC.

This clone was picked up a small number of times. The genes are TRBV14 and TRBJ2-7; TRBD2 matches at 11 bases. The ends lost 2 bases at V and 7 bases at J; junction bases unmatched: 7. CDR3 length equals 15 residues. Germline CDR1 is SGHDN and CDR2 is FVKESK. This CDR3 is CASSQMTSGTGEQYF. The CDR3 DNA follows: TGTGCCAGCAGCCAAATGACTAGCGGGACTGGGGAGCAGTACTTC.

This rearrangement joins TRBV15 to TRBJ1-5; 7 nucleotides align to TRBD1. From germline, CDR1 is LNHNV and CDR2 YYDKDF (reference sequence). The V and J ends lost 5 bases and 2 bases, in that order; junction bases with no gene match: 3. The CDR3 has 14 amino acids. CDR3 nucleotide sequence: TGTGCCACCAGCCGCGGACAGGGCAATCAGCCCCAGCATTTT. Residues: CATSRGQGNQPQHF.

In nucleotides, the CDR3 is TGTGCCAGCAGTGAGTCCAGATACACCGGGGAGCTGTTTTTT. Translating it yields CASSESRYTGELFF. This chain joins TRBV2 and TRBJ2-2; D ambiguous. The CDR3 covers 14 residues. V was pared by 3 bases and J by 3 bases, with 8 bases between. Per the germline V gene, CDR1 is SNHLY and CDR2 is FYNNEI.

The V and J genes are TRBV28 and TRBJ2-5; D is unresolved. V lost 8 bases and J 1 base, leaving 14 bases between the germline ends. Per the germline V gene, CDR1 is MDHEN and CDR2 is SYDVKM. This CDR3 has 14 amino acids. The CDR3 loop is CASSVRGLQETQYF. The CDR3 DNA is TGTGCCAGCTCCGTTAGAGGCCTCCAAGAGACCCAGTACTTC.

The rearrangement links TRBV4-3 to TRBJ2-1, with D possibly TRBD2 on 7 matching bases. V was pared by 4 bases and J by 10 bases, with 14 bases between. Germline CDR1 reads LGHNA; CDR2 reads YSLEER. This CDR3 has 13 residues. Here the CDR3 DNA reads TGCGCCAGCAGCCCACCTTGGGGGGGCGAGCAGTTCTTC. It specifies CASSPPWGGEQFF.

The chain is built from TRBV2 and TRBJ1-1; no definite D call. CDR1 and CDR2 from the germline V gene are SNHLY and FYNNEI. This CDR3 spans 13 amino acids. Trimming shortened V by 3 bases and J by 5 bases, and 10 bases separated the two germline ends. CDR3 region: CASSDRAWTEAFF. As DNA, the CDR3 is TGTGCCAGCAGTGATCGGGCGTGGACTGAAGCTTTCTTT.

V and J are TRBV5-1 and TRBJ2-1, with 7 positions matching TRBD1. Unmatched junction bases numbered 9, after V lost 4 bases and J lost 8 bases. This CDR3 has 14 amino acids. Germline assignment: CDR1 SGHRS and CDR2 YFSETQ. CDR3 amino acids: CASSVGQVVDEQFF. In DNA form, the CDR3 reads TGCGCCAGCAGCGTTGGACAGGTCGTCGATGAGCAGTTCTTC. Full variable domain (missing parts from reference TRBV5-1 and TRBJ2-1): KAGVTQTPRYLIKTRGQQVTLSCSPISGHRSVSWYQQTPGQGLQFLFEYFSETQRNKGNFPGRFSGRQFSNSRSEMNVSTLELGDSALYLCASSVGQVVDEQFFGPGTRLTVL.

This sequence joins TRBV7-9 and TRBJ1-4, with D maybe TRBD1 (5 bases). The CDR3 totals 13 residues. V was shortened by 7 bases and J by 7 bases, with 13 bases between the two germline ends. In germline, CDR1 is SEHNR, CDR2 FQNEAQ (reference sequence). CDR3 residues: CASIGTGPEKLFF. The CDR3 coding sequence is TGTGCCAGCATAGGGACGGGCCCTGAAAAACTGTTTTTT.

The chain has TRBV5-1 and TRBJ1-1, with 10 bases identical to TRBD1. CDR1 is SGHRS and CDR2 is YFSETQ in the germline V gene. The CDR3 sequence is 16 residues long. Unmatched junction bases numbered 9, after V lost 1 base and J lost 6 bases. This chain's CDR3 is CASSLTFRQGAAEAFF. The CDR3 bases are TGCGCCAGCAGCTTGACCTTCAGACAGGGGGCAGCTGAAGCTTTCTTT. The full variable domain, its missing parts supplied by reference TRBV5-1 and TRBJ1-1, is KAGVTQTPRYLIKTRGQQVTLSCSPISGHRSVSWYQQTPGQGLQFLFEYFSETQRNKGNFPGRFSGRQFSNSRSEMNVSTLELGDSALYLCASSLTFRQGAAEAFFGQGTRLTVV.

V and J are TRBV5-1 and TRBJ2-1, with 10 positions matching TRBD2. The CDR3 runs to 16 residues. Unmatched junction bases numbered 6, after V lost 3 bases and J lost 3 bases. Germline V lookup: CDR1 SGHRS, CDR2 YFSETQ. The CDR3 DNA reads as TGCGCCAGCAGCTCAACTAGCGGGACCGTCTACAATGAGCAGTTCTTC. This translates into CASSSTSGTVYNEQFF.

The genes are TRBV19 and TRBJ2-1; a possible D gene is TRBD2 (6 bases). The CDR3 consists of 13 residues. Germline-derived CDR1 and CDR2 are LNHDA and SQIVND (reference sequence). Trimming took off 6 bases at V and 4 bases at J, with 10 bases between the two ends. In DNA form, the CDR3 reads TGTGCCAGTAGACTAGCTGGTTACAATGAGCAGTTCTTC. Residues: CASRLAGYNEQFF.

The V and J genes are TRBV7-9 and TRBJ2-1, with TRBD2 as a possible D gene (5 bases). CDR3 length: 13 amino acids. Per the germline V gene, CDR1 is SEHNR and CDR2 is FQNEAQ (reference sequence). The ends were cut back, 4 bases at V and 6 bases at J, with 10 bases in the middle. CDR3 in amino acids: CASSSGLFNEQFF. The CDR3 region has the DNA TGTGCCAGCAGCTCCGGACTGTTCAATGAGCAGTTCTTC.

The chain couples TRBV11-2 to TRBJ1-1; D gene ambiguous. With 3 bases removed from V and 3 bases from J, the gap between germline ends came to 11 bases. This CDR3 is 14 amino acids long. Per the germline V gene, CDR1 is SGHAT and CDR2 is FQNNGV. CDR3: CASSFTDGDTEAFF. CDR3 coding DNA: TGTGCCAGCAGCTTCACGGACGGAGACACTGAAGCTTTCTTT.

The gene calls are TRBV27 and TRBJ2-7, with 9 bases that match TRBD1. Per the germline V gene, CDR1 is MNHEY and CDR2 is SMNVEV (reference sequence). J was trimmed by 6 bases and V by 2 bases; bases with no gene match: 20. This CDR3 contains 19 residues. In DNA, the CDR3 is TGTGCCAGCAGTTTAAAAACAGGGGGCCTCGGCGGGAGTGGATCCGAGCAGTACTTC. Encoded protein: CASSLKTGGLGGSGSEQYF.

A remark on this clone: A junction boundary mismatches the germline segment, possibly from a read error. The chain uses TRBV7-7 and TRBJ1-1; D possibly corresponds to TRBD1 (5 bases). This CDR3 region has 13 residues. The V gene's germline CDR1 is SSHAT and CDR2 FNYEAQ (reference sequence). The CDR3 bases are TGTGCTAGCAGCTTAGGGGAGAACACTGAAGCTTTCTTT. Encoded protein: CASSLGENTEAFF.

This chain joins TRBV11-2 and TRBJ1-5; D not certain. Germline V lookup: CDR1 SGHAT, CDR2 FQNNGV. The length of the CDR3 is 14 residues. V lost 5 bases and J 9 bases, leaving 17 bases between the germline ends. CDR3 residues: CASSPSQTPWPQHF. DNA for the CDR3: TGTGCCAGCAGCCCATCCCAGACCCCGTGGCCCCAGCATTTT.

CDR3 coding DNA: TGTGCCAGCATCTCAGGGGGGGTGGGAAGAAATTCACCCCTCCACTTT. Protein: CASISGGVGRNSPLHF. The genes are TRBV27 and TRBJ1-6; TRBD1 matches 7 bases. V trimming: 7 bases; J trimming: 7 bases; junction bases outside the gene matches: 13. The CDR3 has 16 residues. Germline CDR1 and CDR2: MNHEY and SMNVEV (reference sequence).

The V call is TRBV6-5, the J call TRBJ2-2; the match to TRBD1 covers 9 bases. The CDR3 has 15 residues. The germline V gene has CDR1 MNHEY and CDR2 SVGAGI. The V gene end was trimmed by 6 bases and the J gene end by 7 bases; junction bases not matched to a gene: 9. For the CDR3, the DNA is TGTGCCAGCAGCTATTTCGGGACAGGGCTCGGGGAGCTGTTTTTT. Amino acids: CASSYFGTGLGELFF.

V usage is TRBV28 and J usage is TRBJ1-4, with D possibly TRBD1 on 6 matching bases. This CDR3 is built from 14 residues. The germline gives CDR1 MDHEN, CDR2 SYDVKM. V was pared by 4 bases and J by 5 bases, with 11 bases between. CDR3 residues: CASSWGGQNEKLFF. The CDR3 nucleotides read TGTGCCAGCAGTTGGGGGGGGCAGAATGAAAAACTGTTTTTT. The full variable domain, rest sourced from reference TRBV28 and TRBJ1-4, is DVKVTQSSRYLVKRTGEKVFLECVQDMDHENMFWYRQDPGLGLRLIYFSYDVKMKEKGDIPEGYSVSREKKERFSLILESASTNQTSMYLCASSWGGQNEKLFFGSGTQLSVL.

The chain links TRBV5-1 to TRBJ2-3, with D possibly being TRBD2 (6 bases). The CDR3 has 13 amino acids. Trimming stripped 4 bases from V and 6 bases from J, with 12 bases between. Germline V gene lookup returns CDR1 SGHRS and CDR2 YFSETQ. CDR3 nucleotide sequence: TGCGCCAGCAGCGTGGGAGGCGGGGATACGCAGTATTTT. Translated: CASSVGGGDTQYF.

This clone came up once. The chain is built from TRBV15 and TRBJ2-5; maybe TRBD2 (6 bases). V gave up 0 bases and J gave up 7 bases, with 12 bases separating them. In germline, CDR1 is LNHNV, CDR2 YYDKDF (reference sequence). The CDR3 covers 14 residues. CDR3 sequence (DNA): TGTGCCACCAGCAGAGATGAGGAGGGGTGGACCCAGTACTTC. This sequence encodes CATSRDEEGWTQYF.

The V gene is TRBV4-3, the J gene TRBJ2-1; no reliable D call. The CDR3 extends over 17 amino acids. V lost 0 bases and J lost 0, with 12 bases in between. Germline values: CDR1 LGHNA, CDR2 YSLEER. The CDR3 spells CASSQDGAKSSYNEQFF. Here the CDR3 DNA reads TGCGCCAGCAGCCAAGATGGAGCGAAGAGCTCCTACAATGAGCAGTTCTTC.

This chain links TRBV20-1 with TRBJ2-5, with no clear D. Trimming removed 5 bases from V and 5 bases from J, with 6 bases in between. Germline V gene data show CDR1 as DFQATT and CDR2 as SNEGSKA (reference sequence). This CDR3 is 10 amino acids long. The CDR3, as DNA: TGCAGTGCTGCTCGGGAGACCCAGTACTTC. Protein product: CSAARETQYF.

This chain links TRBV5-8 with TRBJ1-5; D ambiguous. V lost 2 bases and J lost 4, with 10 bases in between. Germline CDR1 and CDR2: SGHTS and YDEGEE. This CDR3 region has 14 residues. This CDR3 reads CASSFRTGNQPQHF. The CDR3 bases are TGTGCCAGCAGCTTTCGTACGGGGAATCAGCCCCAGCATTTT.

V usage is TRBV5-8 and J usage is TRBJ2-2; the D is unclear. Germline-derived CDR1 and CDR2 are SGHTS and YDEGEE. Between the trimmed V and J ends, which lost 3 bases and 3 bases, there was a span of 3 bases. The CDR3 loop spans 12 amino acids. CDR3 nucleotide sequence: TGTGCCAGCAGCTGGTACACCGGGGAGCTGTTTTTT. Protein: CASSWYTGELFF.

The V gene is TRBV5-1, the J gene TRBJ2-7, with 14 bases matching TRBD2. The trim removed 0 bases at V and 5 bases at J, leaving 4 bases unmatched. The germline CDR1 and CDR2 sequences are SGHRS and YFSETQ. The CDR3 runs to 16 residues. The CDR3: CASSLGLAGGLNEQYF. The CDR3 nucleotides are TGCGCCAGCAGCTTGGGACTAGCGGGAGGGCTGAACGAGCAGTACTTC.